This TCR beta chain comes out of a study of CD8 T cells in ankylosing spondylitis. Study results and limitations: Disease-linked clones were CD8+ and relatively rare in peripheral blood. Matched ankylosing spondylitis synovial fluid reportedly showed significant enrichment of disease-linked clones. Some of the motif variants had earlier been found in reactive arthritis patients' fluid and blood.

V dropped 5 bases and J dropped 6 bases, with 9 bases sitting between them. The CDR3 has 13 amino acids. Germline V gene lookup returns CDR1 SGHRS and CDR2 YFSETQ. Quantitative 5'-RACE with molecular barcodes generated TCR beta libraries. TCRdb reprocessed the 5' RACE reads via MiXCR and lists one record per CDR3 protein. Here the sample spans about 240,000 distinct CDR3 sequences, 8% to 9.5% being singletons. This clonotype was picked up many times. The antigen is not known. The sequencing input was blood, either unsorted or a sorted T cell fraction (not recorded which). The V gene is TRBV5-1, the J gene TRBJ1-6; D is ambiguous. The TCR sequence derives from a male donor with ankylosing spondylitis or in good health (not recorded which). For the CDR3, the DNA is TGCGCCAGCAGAGGGCTGAGTAATTCACCCCTCCACTTT. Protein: CASRGLSNSPLHF.